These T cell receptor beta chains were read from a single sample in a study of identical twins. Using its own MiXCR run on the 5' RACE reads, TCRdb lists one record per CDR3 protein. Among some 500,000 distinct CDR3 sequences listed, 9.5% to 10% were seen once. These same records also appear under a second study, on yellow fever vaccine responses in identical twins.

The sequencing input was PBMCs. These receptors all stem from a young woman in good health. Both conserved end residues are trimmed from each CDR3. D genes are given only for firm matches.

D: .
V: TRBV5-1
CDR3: ASTSPGQLAGELF

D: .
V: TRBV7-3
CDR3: ASSLRWVGLPNEQF

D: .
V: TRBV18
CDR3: ASSPFYHRSYNEQF

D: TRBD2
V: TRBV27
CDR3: ASSSNWASGRQNEQY

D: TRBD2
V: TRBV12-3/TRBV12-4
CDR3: ASCLPPSSGPMNTGELF

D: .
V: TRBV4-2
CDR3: ASSQLQRNEQF

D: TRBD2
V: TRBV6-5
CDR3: ASSYVTSGRNEQF

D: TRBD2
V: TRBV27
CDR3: ASSFTVGGGYEQF

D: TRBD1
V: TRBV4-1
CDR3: ASSIIGQGDTEAF

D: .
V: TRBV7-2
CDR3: ASTGSTNYGYT

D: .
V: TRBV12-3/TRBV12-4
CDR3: ASIRQGKGTGELF

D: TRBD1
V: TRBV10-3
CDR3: AISEGTGPNYGYT

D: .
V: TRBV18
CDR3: ASSPRRDPYNEQF

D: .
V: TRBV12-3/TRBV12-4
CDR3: ASSLLAPD

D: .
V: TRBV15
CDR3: ATSRDNRGRYNSPLH

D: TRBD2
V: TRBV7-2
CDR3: ASSWRGGESNTQY

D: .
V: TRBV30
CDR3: AWSAGPTGTQD

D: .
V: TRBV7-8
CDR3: ASSLAGFNSPLH

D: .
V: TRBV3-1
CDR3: ATQGGTEAF

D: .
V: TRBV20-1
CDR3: SASGTNSYEQY

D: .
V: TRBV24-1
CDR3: ATSADRSPYEQY

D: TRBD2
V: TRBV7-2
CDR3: ASSYTSGSGELF

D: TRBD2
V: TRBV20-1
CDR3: SATNPGLAGGDTQY

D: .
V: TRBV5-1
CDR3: ASSTDSGELF

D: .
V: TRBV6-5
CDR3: ASSYLQGMGVYGYT

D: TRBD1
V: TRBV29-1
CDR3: SAADRALEQY

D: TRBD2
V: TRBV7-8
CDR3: ASSLGVFSGAFTDTQY

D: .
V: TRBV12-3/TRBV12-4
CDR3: ASSLNAGETQY

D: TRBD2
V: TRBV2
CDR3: ASSWKRGAQETQY

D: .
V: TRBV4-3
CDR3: ASSQDRTEQY

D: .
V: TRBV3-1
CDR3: ASSPSQGSYNEQF

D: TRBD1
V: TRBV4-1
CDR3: ASSQPAAPGTGGDFYEQY

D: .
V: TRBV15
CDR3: ATSREGGGVETQY

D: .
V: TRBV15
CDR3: ATSLGSGANVLT

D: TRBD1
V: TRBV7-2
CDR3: ASSLGAGQGRDTQY

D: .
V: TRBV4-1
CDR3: ASSQGSWQPTYNEQF

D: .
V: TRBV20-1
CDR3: SAPPRGGVKYNEQF

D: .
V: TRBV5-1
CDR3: ASNPALGEAGEQF